The present TCR beta chain was sequenced within a study of blood T cell repertoires in COVID-19. Study details: From T cells, B-cell-depleted T cells, or PBMCs came the material, which was cDNA or gDNA.

CDR3 size: 12 residues. CDR1 is MDHEN and CDR2 is SYDVKM in the germline V gene. V dropped 3 bases and J dropped 8; count of bases not matched to a gene: 3. In the study's own analysis: Estimation of nucleated cell counts relied on the amplification of reference gene primers. Profiling relied on immunoSEQ multiplex PCR, and the TCRdb table lists in-frame clones only, not all of them. The V and J calls and the clone size are those of that table, but D and trimming were determined from the DNA. The sample gives fewer than 95,000 clones, about 89% of which show up once; 7.5% to 9.5% is in the top ten. The sequence derives from a man aged 50 or older with acute or convalescent COVID-19. The specimen sequenced was peripheral blood. The chain joins TRBV28 to TRBJ1-2; the match to TRBD1 covers 7 bases. CDR3 in DNA: TGTGCCAGCAGTTTGGGGACAGTGGGCTACACCTTC. Amino acids: CASSLGTVGYTF.